These T cell receptor beta chains were read from a single sample in a study. TCRdb re-derived calls from the 5' RACE reads in MiXCR, one entry per CDR3 protein. The sample records 55,000 to 80,000 distinct CDR3 sequences, around a fifth being singletons. The sequencing input was memory CD4+ T cells sorted from a lymph node. The source is a female donor with breast cancer. Both conserved end residues are part of each CDR3. A D gene is named only where the DNA matches it firmly. Size is omitted from some rows. Given values are once, few, many or a class for expanded clones.

j_gene | abundance | v_gene | d_gene | CDR3aa | CDR3nt
TRBJ2-1 | - | TRBV20-1 | - | CSARDARGLGNEQFF | TGCAGTGCTAGGGATGCGCGAGGACTGGGCAATGAGCAGTTCTTC
TRBJ2-5 | few | TRBV4-2 | - | CASSQESRAIQETQYF | TGTGCCAGCAGCCAAGAAAGCAGAGCGATCCAAGAGACCCAGTACTTC
TRBJ2-7 | - | TRBV15 | - | CATSREGGGSIEQYF | TGTGCCACCAGCAGAGAAGGGGGGGGTTCTATCGAGCAGTACTTC
TRBJ1-2 | - | TRBV28 | TRBD1 | CASRKGGQGTYGYTF | TGTGCCAGCAGAAAGGGGGGACAGGGCACCTATGGCTACACCTTC
TRBJ2-5 | - | TRBV7-2 | - | CASSLSVQSQETQYF | TGTGCCAGCAGCTTATCAGTACAGAGCCAAGAGACCCAGTACTTC
TRBJ1-2 | many | TRBV5-1 | TRBD1 | CASSPGTGVNYGYTF | TGCGCCAGCAGCCCCGGGACAGGGGTAAACTATGGCTACACCTTC
TRBJ2-7 | - | TRBV7-2 | - | CASSLVPGTYEQYF | TGCGCCAGCAGCTTGGTTCCCGGAACCTACGAGCAGTACTTC
TRBJ2-7 | few | TRBV4-3 | - | CASSQDRRYEQYF | TGCGCCAGCAGCCAAGATCGACGTTACGAGCAGTACTTC
TRBJ2-1 | few | TRBV14 | - | CASSQEVVLGEQFF | TGTGCCAGCAGCCAAGAGGTAGTCCTGGGTGAGCAGTTCTTC
TRBJ1-1 | few | TRBV5-1 | - | CASRGGATANTEAFF | TGCGCCAGCAGGGGGGGGGCGACCGCGAACACTGAAGCTTTCTTT
TRBJ2-3 | - | TRBV7-2 | - | CASSLGKRTTDTQYF | TGTGCCAGCAGTTTGGGGAAGCGGACCACAGATACGCAGTATTTT
TRBJ1-4 | - | TRBV5-1 | - | CASSLDVYEKLFF | TGCGCCAGCAGCTTGGACGTATACGAAAAACTGTTTTTT
TRBJ2-1 | few | TRBV6-5 | - | CASGWDGVTNEQFF | TGTGCCAGCGGTTGGGATGGGGTTACCAATGAGCAGTTCTTC
TRBJ1-2 | few | TRBV7-9 | TRBD1 | CASGAPGQGKINYGYTF | TGTGCCAGCGGCGCCCCGGGACAGGGGAAGATTAACTATGGCTACACCTTC
TRBJ2-2 | few | TRBV7-9 | TRBD1 | CAGRGPDSPTGELFF | TGTGCCGGCAGGGGGCCGGACAGCCCTACGGGGGAGCTGTTTTTT
TRBJ1-1 | - | TRBV5-1 | - | CASSLQGSNTEALF | TGCGCCAGCAGCTTGCAGGGATCGAACACTGAAGCTCTCTTT
TRBJ2-1 | - | TRBV7-2 | - | CASGGASGYNEQFF | TGTGCCTCAGGGGGAGCTAGCGGATACAATGAGCAGTTCTTC
TRBJ2-7 | many | TRBV4-1 | - | CASSQDSSLREQYF | TGCGCCAGCAGCCAAGATTCCAGTTTAAGGGAGCAGTACTTC
TRBJ1-2 | many | TRBV4-2 | TRBD1 | CASSQNRGDYGYTF | TGTGCCAGCAGCCAAAACAGGGGGGACTATGGCTACACCTTC
TRBJ1-1 | many | TRBV5-1 | - | CASSEVGTEAFF | TGCGCCAGCAGCGAGGTTGGCACTGAAGCTTTCTTT
TRBJ1-2 | - | TRBV7-2 | - | CASSLGSGYTF | TGTGCCAGCAGCTTGGGAAGCGGCTACACCTTC
TRBJ2-7 | - | TRBV7-3 | - | CASSSGTLSSYEQYF | TGTGCCAGCAGCTCGGGAACCCTTAGCTCCTACGAGCAGTACTTC
TRBJ2-7 | many | TRBV6-5 | - | CASSYRSPPYEQYF | TGTGCCAGCAGTTACAGGTCACCACCCTACGAGCAGTACTTC
TRBJ2-1 | - | TRBV20-1 | - | CSANRLVDEQFF | TGCAGTGCTAACCGGCTTGTGGACGAGCAGTTCTTC
TRBJ2-3 | - | TRBV20-1 | - | CSAKVGGQNTDTQYF | TGCAGTGCTAAGGTCGGTGGGCAGAACACAGATACGCAGTATTTT
TRBJ2-1 | many | TRBV5-1 | - | CASSYTPNEQFF | TGCGCCAGCAGTTATACTCCAAATGAGCAGTTCTTC
TRBJ2-7 | - | TRBV2 | - | CASSALIGYEQYF | TGTGCCAGCAGTGCTCTTATTGGCTACGAGCAGTACTTC
TRBJ1-2 | - | TRBV12-3/TRBV12-4 | - | CASSLDLNGYTF | TGTGCCAGCAGTTTAGACCTAAATGGCTACACCTTC
TRBJ2-1 | few | TRBV11-2 | - | CASSARQVNEQFF | TGTGCCAGCAGCGCCCGACAGGTCAATGAGCAGTTCTTC
TRBJ1-6 | few | TRBV7-8 | TRBD1 | CASSSGTGDSPLHF | TGTGCCAGCAGTTCCGGGACAGGAGATTCACCCCTCCACTTT
TRBJ1-1 | few | TRBV7-3 | - | CASSGTRNTEAFF | TGTGCCAGCTCCGGGACACGGAACACTGAAGCTTTCTTT
TRBJ1-1 | few | TRBV19 | TRBD1 | CASYRGRENTEAFF | TGTGCCAGTTACAGGGGGCGGGAGAACACTGAAGCTTTCTTT
TRBJ2-7 | few | TRBV13 | - | CASGTSRYEQYF | TGTGCCAGCGGGACATCGCGCTACGAGCAGTACTTC
TRBJ1-2 | few | TRBV6-5 | TRBD1 | CASSYAAGQDYYGYTF | TGTGCCAGCAGTTACGCCGCGGGACAGGACTACTATGGCTACACCTTC
TRBJ1-1 | - | TRBV18 | TRBD1 | CASSRDRDGTEAFF | TGTGCCAGCTCCCGAGACAGGGATGGCACTGAAGCTTTCTTT
TRBJ1-5 | - | TRBV6-2/TRBV6-3 | TRBD1 | CASSLPAGTGGRSNQPQHF | TGTGCCAGCAGTCTCCCCGCCGGGACAGGGGGGAGAAGCAATCAGCCCCAGCATTTT
TRBJ1-6 | - | TRBV20-1 | - | CSARAGAYNSPLHF | TGCAGTGCTAGAGCAGGGGCATATAATTCACCCCTCCACTTT
TRBJ2-2 | - | TRBV28 | - | CASSLILGELFF | TGTGCCAGCAGTTTAATCCTCGGGGAGCTGTTTTTT
TRBJ1-2 | many | TRBV29-1 | TRBD1 | CSVRQGGSGYGYTF | TGCAGCGTTCGACAGGGAGGGTCGGGCTATGGCTACACCTTC
TRBJ2-2 | - | TRBV19 | TRBD2 | CASRASGRNANTGELFF | TGTGCCAGTCGTGCTAGCGGGAGGAACGCGAACACCGGGGAGCTGTTTTTT
TRBJ2-3 | few | TRBV28 | TRBD2 | CASSPSGGRADTQYF | TGTGCCAGCAGCCCTAGCGGGGGCCGGGCAGATACGCAGTATTTT
TRBJ2-2 | few | TRBV5-1 | TRBD1 | CASSSVINRDRGNTGELFF | TGCGCCAGCAGCTCCGTAATAAACCGGGACAGGGGGAACACCGGGGAGCTGTTTTTT
TRBJ2-3 | few | TRBV4-3 | - | CASSQSRSTDTQYF | TGCGCCAGCAGCCAAAGTAGGAGCACAGATACGCAGTATTTT
TRBJ1-5 | few | TRBV6-1 | TRBD1 | CASTPGQGPYQPQHF | TGTGCCAGCACCCCGGGACAGGGGCCCTATCAGCCCCAGCATTTT
TRBJ2-7 | - | TRBV5-1 | TRBD2 | CASSRPSGTHEQYF | TGCGCCAGCAGCCGACCTAGCGGGACCCACGAGCAGTACTTC
TRBJ2-7 | few | TRBV6-2/TRBV6-3 | - | CASSYSRLNTYEQYF | TGTGCCAGCAGTTACTCGAGACTTAACACCTACGAGCAGTACTTC
TRBJ2-3 | - | TRBV5-5 | - | CASRSRLTDGDTQYF | TGTGCCAGCAGATCACGCCTGACAGACGGAGATACGCAGTATTTT
TRBJ2-5 | many | TRBV7-9 | - | CASSPDIGDQYF | TGTGCCAGCAGCCCTGACATAGGGGACCAGTACTTC
TRBJ2-1 | - | TRBV6-1 | - | CASSLRKEQFF | TGTGCCAGCAGCTTAAGGAAAGAGCAGTTCTTC
TRBJ1-2 | few | TRBV5-1 | TRBD1 | CASARDSQSNYGYTF | TGCGCCAGCGCGAGGGACAGCCAATCTAACTATGGCTACACCTTC
TRBJ2-7 | - | TRBV6-5 | TRBD1 | CASSSAGTGSCEQYF | TGTGCCAGCAGTTCTGCCGGGACAGGTTCCTGCGAGCAGTACTTC
TRBJ2-2 | - | TRBV5-5 | - | CASRLGILNTGELFF | TGTGCCAGCAGGCTAGGGATATTGAACACCGGGGAGCTGTTTTTT